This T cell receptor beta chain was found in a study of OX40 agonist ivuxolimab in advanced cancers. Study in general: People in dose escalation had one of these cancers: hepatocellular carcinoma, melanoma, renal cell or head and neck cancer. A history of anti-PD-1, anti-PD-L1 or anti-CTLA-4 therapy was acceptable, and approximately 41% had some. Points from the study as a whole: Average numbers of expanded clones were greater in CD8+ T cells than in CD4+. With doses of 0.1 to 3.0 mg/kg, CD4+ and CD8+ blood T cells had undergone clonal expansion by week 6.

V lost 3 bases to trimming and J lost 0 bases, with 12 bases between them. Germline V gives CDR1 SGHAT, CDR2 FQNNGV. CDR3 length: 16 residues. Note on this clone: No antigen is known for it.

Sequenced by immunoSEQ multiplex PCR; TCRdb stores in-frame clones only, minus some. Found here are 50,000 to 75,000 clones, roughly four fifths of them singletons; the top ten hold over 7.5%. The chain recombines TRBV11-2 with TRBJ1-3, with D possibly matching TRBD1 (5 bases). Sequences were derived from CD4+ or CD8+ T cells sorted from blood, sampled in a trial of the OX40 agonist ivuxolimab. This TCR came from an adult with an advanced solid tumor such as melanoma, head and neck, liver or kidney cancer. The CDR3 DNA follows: TGTGCCAGCAGCTTCCGGGACTCCAGCTCTGGAAACACCATATATTTT. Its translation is CASSFRDSSSGNTIYF.